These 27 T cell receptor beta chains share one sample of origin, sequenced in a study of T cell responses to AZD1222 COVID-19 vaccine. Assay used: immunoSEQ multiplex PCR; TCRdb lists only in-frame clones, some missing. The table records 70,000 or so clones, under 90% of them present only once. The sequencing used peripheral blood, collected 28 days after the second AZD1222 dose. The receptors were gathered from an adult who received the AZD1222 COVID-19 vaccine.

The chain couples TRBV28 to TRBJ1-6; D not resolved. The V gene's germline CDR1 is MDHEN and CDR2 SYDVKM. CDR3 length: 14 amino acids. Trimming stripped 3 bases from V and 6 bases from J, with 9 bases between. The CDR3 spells CASSFWTSNSPLHF. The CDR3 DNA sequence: TGTGCCAGCAGTTTTTGGACTAGTAATTCACCCCTCCACTTT.

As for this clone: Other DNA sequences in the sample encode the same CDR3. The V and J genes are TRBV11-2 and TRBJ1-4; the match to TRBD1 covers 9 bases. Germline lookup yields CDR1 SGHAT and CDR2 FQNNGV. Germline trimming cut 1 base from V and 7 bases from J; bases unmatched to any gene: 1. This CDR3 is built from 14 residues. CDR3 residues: CASSLGQGGEKLFF. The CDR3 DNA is TGTGCCAGCAGCTTAGGACAGGGGGGTGAAAAACTGTTTTTT.

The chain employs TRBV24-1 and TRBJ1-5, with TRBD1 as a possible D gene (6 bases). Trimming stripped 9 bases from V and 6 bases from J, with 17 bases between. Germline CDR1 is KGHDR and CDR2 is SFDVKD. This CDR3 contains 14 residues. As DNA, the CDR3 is TGTGCCACCGGGCCCGCAGGGGAACGTCAGCCCCAGCATTTT. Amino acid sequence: CATGPAGERQPQHF.

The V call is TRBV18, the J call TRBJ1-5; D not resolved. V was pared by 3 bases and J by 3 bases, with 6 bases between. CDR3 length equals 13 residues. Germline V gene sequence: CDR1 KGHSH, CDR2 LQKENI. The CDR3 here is CASSPSNNQPQHF. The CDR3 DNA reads TGTGCCAGCTCACCGAGTAACAATCAGCCCCAGCATTTT. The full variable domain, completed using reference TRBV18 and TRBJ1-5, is NAGVMQNPRHLVRRRGQEARLRCSPMKGHSHVYWYRQLPEEGLKFMVYLQKENIIDESGMPKERFSAEFPKEGPSILRIQQVVRGDSAAYFCASSPSNNQPQHFGDGTRLSIL.

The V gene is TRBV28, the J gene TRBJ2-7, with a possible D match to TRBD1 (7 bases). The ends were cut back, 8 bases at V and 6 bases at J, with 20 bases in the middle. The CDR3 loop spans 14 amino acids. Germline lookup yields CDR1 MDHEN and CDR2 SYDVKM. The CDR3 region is CASLTSGTAGEQYF. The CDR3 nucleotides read TGTGCCAGCCTCACGTCGGGGACAGCGGGCGAGCAGTACTTC. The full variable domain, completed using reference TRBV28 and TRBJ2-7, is DVKVTQSSRYLVKRTGEKVFLECVQDMDHENMFWYRQDPGLGLRLIYFSYDVKMKEKGDIPEGYSVSREKKERFSLILESASTNQTSMYLCASLTSGTAGEQYFGPGTRLTVT.

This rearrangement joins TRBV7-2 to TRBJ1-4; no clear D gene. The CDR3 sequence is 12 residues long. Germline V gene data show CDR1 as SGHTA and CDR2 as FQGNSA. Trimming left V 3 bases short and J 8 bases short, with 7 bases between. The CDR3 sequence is CASSFPSEKLFF. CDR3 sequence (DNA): TGTGCCAGCAGCTTCCCATCCGAAAAACTGTTTTTT.

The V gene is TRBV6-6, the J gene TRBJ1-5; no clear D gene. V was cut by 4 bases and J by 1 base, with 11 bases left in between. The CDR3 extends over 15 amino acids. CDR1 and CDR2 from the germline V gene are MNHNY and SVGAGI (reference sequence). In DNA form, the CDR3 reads TGTGCCAGCAGTTTCCGGGCGGTCAGCAATCAGCCCCAGCATTTT. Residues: CASSFRAVSNQPQHF.

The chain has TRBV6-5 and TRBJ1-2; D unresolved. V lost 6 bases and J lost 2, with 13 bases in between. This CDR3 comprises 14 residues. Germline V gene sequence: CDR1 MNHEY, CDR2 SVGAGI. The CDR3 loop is CASRPRQENYGYTF. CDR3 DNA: TGTGCCAGCAGGCCGAGGCAGGAGAACTATGGCTACACCTTC.

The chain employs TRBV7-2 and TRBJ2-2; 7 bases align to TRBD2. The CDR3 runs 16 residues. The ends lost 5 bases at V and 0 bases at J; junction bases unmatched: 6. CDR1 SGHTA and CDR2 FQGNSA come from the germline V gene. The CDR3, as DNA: TGTGCCAGCAGCCAAAGGGGAGGGACGAACACCGGGGAGCTGTTTTTT. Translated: CASSQRGGTNTGELFF.

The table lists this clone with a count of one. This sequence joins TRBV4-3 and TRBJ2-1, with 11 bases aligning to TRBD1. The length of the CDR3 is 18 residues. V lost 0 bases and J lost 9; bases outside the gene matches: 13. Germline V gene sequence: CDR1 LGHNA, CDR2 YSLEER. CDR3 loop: CASSQEEGGQGVRSEQFF. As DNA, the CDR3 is TGCGCCAGCAGCCAAGAAGAGGGGGGACAGGGGGTGCGGAGTGAGCAGTTCTTC.

The CDR3 reads CASSTVLDTEAFF. In nucleotides, the CDR3 is TGTGCCAGTAGTACCGTTTTGGACACTGAAGCTTTCTTT. The chain employs TRBV19 and TRBJ1-1; D uncertain. Germline V CDR1 and CDR2: LNHDA, SQIVND (reference sequence). The V and J ends lost 4 bases and 3 bases respectively, with 9 bases between them. This CDR3 is 13 amino acids long.

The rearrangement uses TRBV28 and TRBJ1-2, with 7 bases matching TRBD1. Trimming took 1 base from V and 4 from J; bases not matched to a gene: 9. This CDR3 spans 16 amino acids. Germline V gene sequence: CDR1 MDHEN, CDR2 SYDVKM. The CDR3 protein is CASSLSRRGGGYGYTF. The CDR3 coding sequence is TGTGCCAGCAGTTTATCCCGCCGAGGGGGCGGCTATGGCTACACCTTC.

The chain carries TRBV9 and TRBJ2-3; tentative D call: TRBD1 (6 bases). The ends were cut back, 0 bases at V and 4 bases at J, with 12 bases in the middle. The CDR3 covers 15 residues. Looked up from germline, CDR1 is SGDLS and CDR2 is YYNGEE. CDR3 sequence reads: CASSVEWGPSDTQYF. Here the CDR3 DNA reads TGTGCCAGCAGCGTAGAGTGGGGGCCGTCAGATACGCAGTATTTT. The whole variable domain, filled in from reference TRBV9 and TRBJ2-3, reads DSGVTQTPKHLITATGQRVTLRCSPRSGDLSVYWYQQSLDQGLQFLIQYYNGEERAKGNILERFSAQQFPDLHSELNLSSLELGDSALYFCASSVEWGPSDTQYFGPGTRLTVL.

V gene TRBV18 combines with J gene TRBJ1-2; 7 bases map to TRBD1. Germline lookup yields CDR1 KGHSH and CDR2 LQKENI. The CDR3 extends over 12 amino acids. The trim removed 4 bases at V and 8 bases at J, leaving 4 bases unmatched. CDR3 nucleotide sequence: TGTGCCAGCTCACAAACAGGGGACGGCTACACCTTC. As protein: CASSQTGDGYTF.

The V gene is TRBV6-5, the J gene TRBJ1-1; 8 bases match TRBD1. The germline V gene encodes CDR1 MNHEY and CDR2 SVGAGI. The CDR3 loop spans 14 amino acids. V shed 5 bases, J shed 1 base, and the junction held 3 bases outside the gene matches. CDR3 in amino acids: CASSPTGANTEAFF. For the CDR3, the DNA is TGTGCCAGCAGTCCGACAGGGGCGAACACTGAAGCTTTCTTT.

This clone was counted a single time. The CDR3 region has the DNA TGTGCCAGCAGCTCGACTAGCGGGGGGGCCGGTGAGCAGTTCTTC. Translation gives CASSSTSGGAGEQFF. The chain joins TRBV7-2 to TRBJ2-1; 14 bases fit TRBD2. CDR1 is SGHTA, CDR2 FQGNSA, per germline. V lost 4 bases to trimming and J lost 9 bases; unmatched junction nucleotides: 5. This CDR3 has 15 residues.

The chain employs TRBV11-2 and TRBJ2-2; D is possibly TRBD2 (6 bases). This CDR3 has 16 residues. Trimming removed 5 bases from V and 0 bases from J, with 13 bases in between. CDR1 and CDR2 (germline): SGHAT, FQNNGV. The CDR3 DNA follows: TGTGCCAGCAGCCCCCTTGGACTAACGAACACCGGGGAGCTGTTTTTT. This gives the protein CASSPLGLTNTGELFF.

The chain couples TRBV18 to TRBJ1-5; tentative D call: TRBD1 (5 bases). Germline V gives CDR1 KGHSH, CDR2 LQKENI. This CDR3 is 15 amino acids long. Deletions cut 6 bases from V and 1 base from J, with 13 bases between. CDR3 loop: CASSPPGVSNQPQHF. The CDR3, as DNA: TGTGCCAGCTCCCCGCCGGGGGTAAGCAATCAGCCCCAGCATTTT.

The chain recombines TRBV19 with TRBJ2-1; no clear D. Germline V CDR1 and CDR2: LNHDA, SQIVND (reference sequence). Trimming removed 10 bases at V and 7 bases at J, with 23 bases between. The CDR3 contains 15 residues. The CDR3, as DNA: TGTGCCACCCAAGGCAAGTCGGGTTTTGGAAATGAGCAGTTCTTC. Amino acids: CATQGKSGFGNEQFF.

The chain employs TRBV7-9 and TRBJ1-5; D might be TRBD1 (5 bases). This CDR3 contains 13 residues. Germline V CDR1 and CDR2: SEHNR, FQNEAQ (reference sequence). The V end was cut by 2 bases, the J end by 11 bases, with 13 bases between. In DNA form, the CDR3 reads TGTGCCAGCAGCTTATCCTCCCAGGGCACCCAGCATTTT. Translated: CASSLSSQGTQHF.

The CDR3 bases are TGTGCCAGCAGTTTAGAGGCGGCAGGACCTAGCACAGATACGCAGTATTTT. This sequence encodes CASSLEAAGPSTDTQYF. The chain recombines TRBV27 with TRBJ2-3; D gene unclear. The germline V gene has CDR1 MNHEY and CDR2 SMNVEV (reference sequence). Between the trimmed V and J ends, which lost 2 bases and 0 bases, there was a span of 15 bases. CDR3 length: 17 amino acids.

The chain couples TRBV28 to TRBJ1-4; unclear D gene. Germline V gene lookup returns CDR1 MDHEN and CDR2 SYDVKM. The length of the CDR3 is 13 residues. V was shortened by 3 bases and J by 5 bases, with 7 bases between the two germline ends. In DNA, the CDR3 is TGTGCCAGCAGTTTTTCAGGAAATGAAAAACTGTTTTTT. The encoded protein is CASSFSGNEKLFF.

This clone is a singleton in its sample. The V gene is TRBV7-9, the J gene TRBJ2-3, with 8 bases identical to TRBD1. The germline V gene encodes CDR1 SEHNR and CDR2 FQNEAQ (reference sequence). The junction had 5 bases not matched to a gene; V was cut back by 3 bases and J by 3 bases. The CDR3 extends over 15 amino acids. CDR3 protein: CASSFQGAWTDTQYF. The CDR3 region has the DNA TGTGCCAGCAGCTTTCAGGGGGCTTGGACAGATACGCAGTATTTT.

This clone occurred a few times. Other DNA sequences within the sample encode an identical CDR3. CDR3 DNA: TGCGCCAGCAGCCAAGAACAGGGAAACAATCAGCCCCAGCATTTT. It yields the protein CASSQEQGNNQPQHF. This rearrangement joins TRBV4-3 to TRBJ1-5, with a tentative D call TRBD1 (6 bases). V lost 0 bases and J 3 bases, leaving 9 bases between the germline ends. CDR3 length: 15 residues. Per the germline V gene, CDR1 is LGHNA and CDR2 is YSLEER.

This CDR3 reads CASSVGGYGNEQFF. The CDR3 coding sequence is TGTGCCAGCAGTGTAGGGGGTTACGGGAATGAGCAGTTCTTC. The chain recombines TRBV2 with TRBJ2-1; possible D gene TRBD1, 6 bases. The CDR3 loop spans 14 amino acids. Germline V gene sequence: CDR1 SNHLY, CDR2 FYNNEI. The V end lost 4 bases, the J end lost 7 bases, and 14 bases lay between the germline ends.

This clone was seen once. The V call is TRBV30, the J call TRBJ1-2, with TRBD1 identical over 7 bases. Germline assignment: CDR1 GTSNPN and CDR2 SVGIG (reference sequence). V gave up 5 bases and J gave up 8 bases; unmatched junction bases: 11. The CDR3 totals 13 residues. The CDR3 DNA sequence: TGTGCCTGGCGTGGAACAGGGGTATTCGGCTACACCTTC. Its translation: CAWRGTGVFGYTF. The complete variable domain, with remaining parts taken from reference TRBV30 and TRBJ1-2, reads SQTIHQWPATLVQPVGSPLSLECTVEGTSNPNLYWYRQAAGRGLQLLFYSVGIGQISSEVPQNLSASRPQDRQFILSSKKLLLSDSGFYLCAWRGTGVFGYTFGSGTRLTVV.

As DNA, the CDR3 is TGTGCCAGTAGTATAGCCCGGGGGGCGCCGAGGAATGAGCAGTTCTTC. As protein: CASSIARGAPRNEQFF. The rearrangement joins TRBV19 to TRBJ2-1, with D possibly matching TRBD2 (7 bases). The CDR3 is made up of 16 amino acids. Looked up from germline, CDR1 is LNHDA and CDR2 is SQIVND (reference sequence). The V gene lost 1 base and the J gene lost 7 bases, with 17 bases spanning the gap.